This TCR beta chain was identified in a study of T-cell memory formation after mild COVID-19. The study, taken as a whole, reports: Specificity for SARS-CoV-2 was not confirmed among the second-wave clones peaking on day 37. Clones that got smaller from day 15 to 85 had even CD4/CD8, while clones growing later tipped toward CD4+.

J gave up 5 bases and V 4 bases, and 9 bases lay outside the gene matches. There are 17 residues in the CDR3. Germline lookup yields CDR1 MNHEY and CDR2 SVGEGT. As regards this clonotype: As yet, its antigen is unknown.

TCRdb reprocessed the 5' RACE reads with MiXCR, giving one entry per CDR3 protein. The sample shows around 510,000 distinct CDR3 sequences, roughly 22% of them seen only once. The chain uses TRBV6-2 or TRBV6-3 and TRBJ2-7, with 15 bases identical to TRBD2. This TCR was sampled from an adult woman who had mild COVID-19 (a few samples of this study predate the infection). Cell type and time point are not known. Sequencing was done on a sample of PBMCs or a T cell subset sorted from them (not recorded which). Here the CDR3 DNA reads TGTGCCAGCAGTTCGGGACTAGCGGGAGGACCGCCTAACGAGCAGTACTTC. Translation gives CASSSGLAGGPPNEQYF.